Listed below are T cell receptor beta chains from one sample, sequenced in a study of vaccination and CD4 T cells after COVID-19. The antigens for these receptors are not known. TCRdb re-derived calls from the PCR reads in MiXCR, one entry per CDR3 protein. This table has 25,000 or so distinct CDR3 sequences, around two thirds appearing once. Sequences were derived from CD4+ T cells from blood, cultured in vitro, sampled after SARS-CoV-2 vaccination. The receptor set was obtained from a human donor who received a COVID-19 vaccine. Both conserved end residues are part of each CDR3. The D gene is left open where the match is weak. Clone size, where shown, is once, few, many, or a class for clones that have expanded.

J gene: TRBJ2-7
D gene: NA
V gene: TRBV27
clone size: few
CDR3 protein: CASSLRHGGDEQYF
CDR3 DNA: TGTGCCAGCAGTTTAAGGCATGGCGGGGACGAGCAGTACTTC

J gene: TRBJ2-3
D gene: NA
V gene: TRBV20-1
clone size: NA
CDR3 protein: CATRRTDTQYF
CDR3 DNA: TGCGCGACTAGAAGGACAGATACGCAGTATTTT

J gene: TRBJ2-5
D gene: NA
V gene: TRBV10-3
clone size: NA
CDR3 protein: CAISEGQLKETQYF
CDR3 DNA: TGTGCCATCAGTGAAGGCCAATTGAAAGAGACCCAGTACTTC

J gene: TRBJ2-1
D gene: NA
V gene: TRBV5-4
clone size: NA
CDR3 protein: CASSLASGKYEQFF
CDR3 DNA: TGTGCCAGCAGCTTGGCCTCGGGGAAGTATGAGCAGTTCTTC

J gene: TRBJ1-1
D gene: NA
V gene: TRBV5-6
clone size: NA
CDR3 protein: CASRNGLRQNTEAFF
CDR3 DNA: TGTGCCAGCAGGAATGGATTGAGGCAGAACACTGAAGCTTTCTTT

J gene: TRBJ2-3
D gene: NA
V gene: TRBV7-9
clone size: NA
CDR3 protein: CASSSGGGSDTQYF
CDR3 DNA: TGTGCCAGCAGCTCAGGTGGGGGATCAGATACGCAGTATTTT

J gene: TRBJ1-6
D gene: NA
V gene: TRBV7-8
clone size: NA
CDR3 protein: CASSDSRGTSYNSPLHF
CDR3 DNA: TGTGCCAGCAGCGATAGTCGAGGGACCTCCTATAATTCACCCCTCCACTTT

J gene: TRBJ1-2
D gene: NA
V gene: TRBV20-1
clone size: few
CDR3 protein: CSASGSWASYGYTF
CDR3 DNA: TGCAGTGCTAGTGGGAGCTGGGCGTCCTATGGCTACACCTTC

J gene: TRBJ1-2
D gene: NA
V gene: TRBV19
clone size: NA
CDR3 protein: CASSMAGGYTF
CDR3 DNA: TGTGCCAGTAGTATGGCGGGGGGCTACACCTTC

J gene: TRBJ2-1
D gene: TRBD2
V gene: TRBV5-1
clone size: NA
CDR3 protein: CASSHAGGPHNEQFF
CDR3 DNA: TGCGCCAGCAGCCACGCGGGGGGGCCCCACAATGAGCAGTTCTTC

J gene: TRBJ2-5
D gene: NA
V gene: TRBV18
clone size: once
CDR3 protein: CASSPRGGETQYF
CDR3 DNA: TGTGCCAGCTCACCACGGGGAGGAGAGACCCAGTACTTC

J gene: TRBJ1-1
D gene: TRBD1
V gene: TRBV20-1
clone size: few
CDR3 protein: CSARAGGRTEAFF
CDR3 DNA: TGCAGTGCAAGAGCAGGGGGTCGGACTGAAGCTTTCTTT

J gene: TRBJ1-5
D gene: NA
V gene: TRBV2
clone size: NA
CDR3 protein: CASSLRGGDQPQHF
CDR3 DNA: TGTGCCAGCAGTCTTCGGGGGGGGGATCAGCCCCAGCATTTT

J gene: TRBJ1-5
D gene: NA
V gene: TRBV2
clone size: NA
CDR3 protein: CASSADRRGNQPQHF
CDR3 DNA: TGTGCCAGCAGCGCGGACAGACGGGGGAATCAGCCCCAGCATTTT

J gene: TRBJ1-2
D gene: NA
V gene: TRBV2
clone size: NA
CDR3 protein: CASKARNYGYTF
CDR3 DNA: TGTGCCAGCAAGGCCAGGAACTATGGCTACACCTTC

J gene: TRBJ1-1
D gene: TRBD1
V gene: TRBV7-9
clone size: NA
CDR3 protein: CASSYRGNTEAFF
CDR3 DNA: TGTGCCAGCAGCTACAGGGGGAACACTGAAGCTTTCTTT

J gene: TRBJ1-1
D gene: NA
V gene: TRBV10-3
clone size: NA
CDR3 protein: CAISGGGIQNTEAFF
CDR3 DNA: TGTGCCATCAGTGGAGGGGGGATTCAGAACACTGAAGCTTTCTTT

J gene: TRBJ2-2
D gene: NA
V gene: TRBV20-1
clone size: NA
CDR3 protein: CSARGDTDSTGELFF
CDR3 DNA: TGCAGTGCTAGGGGGGACACCGACAGCACCGGGGAGCTGTTTTTT

J gene: TRBJ1-2
D gene: NA
V gene: TRBV24-1
clone size: NA
CDR3 protein: CATSKDSNYGYTF
CDR3 DNA: TGTGCCACCAGCAAGGACAGTAACTATGGCTACACCTTC

J gene: TRBJ1-3
D gene: NA
V gene: TRBV6-1
clone size: NA
CDR3 protein: CASSEISRGSGNTIYF
CDR3 DNA: TGTGCCAGCAGTGAAATCTCAAGGGGATCTGGAAACACCATATATTTT

J gene: TRBJ1-1
D gene: NA
V gene: TRBV20-1
clone size: NA
CDR3 protein: CSARSTGRRNTEAFF
CDR3 DNA: TGCAGTGCTAGATCCACGGGGAGAAGGAACACTGAAGCTTTCTTT

J gene: TRBJ1-1
D gene: TRBD1
V gene: TRBV20-1
clone size: NA
CDR3 protein: CSARDKRQGAPF
CDR3 DNA: TGCAGTGCTAGAGATAAACGACAGGGCGCTCCGTTT

J gene: TRBJ1-2
D gene: NA
V gene: TRBV7-6
clone size: NA
CDR3 protein: CASSLARGGGYTF
CDR3 DNA: TGTGCCAGCAGCTTAGCGAGGGGTGGCGGCTACACCTTC

J gene: TRBJ2-7
D gene: TRBD2
V gene: TRBV5-1
clone size: NA
CDR3 protein: CASSLFGGKGDEQYF
CDR3 DNA: TGCGCCAGCAGCTTGTTCGGGGGGAAAGGGGACGAGCAGTACTTC

J gene: TRBJ1-2
D gene: TRBD1
V gene: TRBV6-1
clone size: NA
CDR3 protein: CASKGQGSYGYTF
CDR3 DNA: TGTGCCAGCAAAGGACAGGGAAGCTATGGCTACACCTTC

J gene: TRBJ1-1
D gene: TRBD1
V gene: TRBV7-8
clone size: NA
CDR3 protein: CASSFAGGTGGRTEAFF
CDR3 DNA: TGTGCCAGCAGCTTCGCTGGCGGGACAGGGGGAAGGACTGAAGCTTTCTTT

J gene: TRBJ1-1
D gene: TRBD1
V gene: TRBV7-9
clone size: NA
CDR3 protein: CASSSLLDRREAFF
CDR3 DNA: TGTGCCAGCAGCTCGCTATTGGACAGGCGGGAAGCTTTCTTT

J gene: TRBJ2-5
D gene: TRBD2
V gene: TRBV19
clone size: NA
CDR3 protein: CASSREGTSGEETQYF
CDR3 DNA: TGTGCCAGTAGTAGAGAGGGGACTAGCGGGGAAGAGACCCAGTACTTC

J gene: TRBJ2-5
D gene: TRBD1
V gene: TRBV5-4
clone size: NA
CDR3 protein: CASSPGQGGETQYF
CDR3 DNA: TGTGCCAGCAGCCCTGGACAGGGGGGAGAGACCCAGTACTTC

J gene: TRBJ1-5
D gene: NA
V gene: TRBV30
clone size: NA
CDR3 protein: CAWSVLPPTVQGRNQPQHF
CDR3 DNA: TGTGCCTGGAGTGTACTACCCCCCACGGTCCAGGGAAGAAATCAGCCCCAGCATTTT

J gene: TRBJ2-7
D gene: TRBD1
V gene: TRBV6-1
clone size: NA
CDR3 protein: CASSRGGGTGNNEQYF
CDR3 DNA: TGTGCCAGCAGTCGAGGGGGTGGGACAGGGAACAACGAGCAGTACTTC

J gene: TRBJ1-2
D gene: TRBD1
V gene: TRBV5-8
clone size: NA
CDR3 protein: CASSFSTGIYGYTF
CDR3 DNA: TGTGCCAGCAGCTTTTCGACAGGGATCTATGGCTACACCTTC

J gene: TRBJ1-1
D gene: NA
V gene: TRBV20-1
clone size: once
CDR3 protein: CSAPLGAAGNTEAFF
CDR3 DNA: TGCAGTGCCCCGTTGGGGGCCGCAGGGAACACTGAAGCTTTCTTT

J gene: TRBJ2-5
D gene: NA
V gene: TRBV7-9
clone size: NA
CDR3 protein: CASSLRQETQYF
CDR3 DNA: TGTGCCAGCAGCTTACGGCAAGAGACCCAGTACTTC

J gene: TRBJ2-7
D gene: NA
V gene: TRBV6-1
clone size: NA
CDR3 protein: CASSISSYEQYF
CDR3 DNA: TGTGCCAGCAGTATCAGCTCCTACGAGCAGTACTTC

J gene: TRBJ1-1
D gene: NA
V gene: TRBV10-3
clone size: NA
CDR3 protein: CAISDRLVSGMNTEAFF
CDR3 DNA: TGTGCCATCAGTGATCGCTTAGTCTCGGGAATGAACACTGAAGCTTTCTTT

J gene: TRBJ2-2
D gene: TRBD1
V gene: TRBV24-1
clone size: NA
CDR3 protein: CATSDLGQGATGELFF
CDR3 DNA: TGTGCCACCAGTGATTTGGGGCAGGGGGCGACCGGGGAGCTGTTTTTT

J gene: TRBJ2-1
D gene: TRBD1
V gene: TRBV7-9
clone size: NA
CDR3 protein: CASSLLGGSEQFF
CDR3 DNA: TGTGCCAGCAGCTTACTAGGGGGCAGTGAGCAGTTCTTC

J gene: TRBJ1-1
D gene: NA
V gene: TRBV7-9
clone size: NA
CDR3 protein: CASSSIGGTEAFF
CDR3 DNA: TGTGCCAGCAGCTCCATAGGGGGCACTGAAGCTTTCTTT

J gene: TRBJ1-2
D gene: NA
V gene: TRBV6-5
clone size: NA
CDR3 protein: CASSYETGSGYGYTF
CDR3 DNA: TGTGCCAGCAGTTACGAGACAGGATCGGGCTATGGCTACACCTTC